This T cell receptor (beta chain) was retrieved from a study of OX40 agonist ivuxolimab in advanced cancers. Study information: Melanoma, hepatocellular carcinoma, head and neck or renal cell cancer occurred in dose-escalation patients. A history of anti-PD-1, anti-PD-L1 or anti-CTLA-4 therapy was acceptable, and 40% had some. Study-level findings and limits: The study observed clonal expansion of CD4+ and CD8+ blood T cells by week 6 at 0.1 to 3.0 mg/kg.

Of note for this clone: Its antigen is unknown.

Profiled with immunoSEQ multiplex PCR; TCRdb holds only in-frame clones, not every one. The table shows about 76,000 clones, with over 75% occurring only once. Losses at the gene ends were 5 bases for V and 1 base for J; bases not matched to a gene: 0. Germline V gene data show CDR1 as GTSNPN and CDR2 as SVGIG (reference sequence). CDR3 length: 14 amino acids. The chain has TRBV30 and TRBJ2-3, with 13 bases matching TRBD2. The source of this sequence is an adult with an advanced solid tumor such as melanoma, head and neck, liver or kidney cancer. The source was CD4+ or CD8+ T cells sorted from blood, collected in a trial of the OX40 agonist ivuxolimab. CDR3 sequence: CAWGLAGGTDTQYF. Here the CDR3 DNA reads TGTGCCTGGGGACTAGCGGGGGGCACAGATACGCAGTATTTT.